These 18 T cell receptor beta chains originate from one sample sequenced in a study of T-cell reconstitution after alpha-beta-depleted transplantation in children. Preparing the TCRbeta library involved the use of unique molecular identifiers. TCRdb recomputed calls from the PCR reads with MiXCR, one row per CDR3 protein. The table records 400,000 to 450,000 distinct CDR3 sequences, roughly 44% of them present only once. Source: PBMCs, taken before TCRalphabeta/CD19-depleted stem cell transplant. The receptors were sampled from a girl aged 2 to 10 with aplastic anemia, due to receive a stem cell transplant.

The sample holds many counts of this clonotype. This chain joins TRBV24-1 and TRBJ2-3, with D possibly TRBD1 on 6 matching bases. The V gene lost 5 bases and the J gene lost 3 bases, with 17 bases spanning the gap. Germline lookup yields CDR1 KGHDR and CDR2 SFDVKD. The CDR3 is 16 residues long. CDR3 in DNA: TGTGCCACCAGTGGCATGGACAGCCGGGAAACAGATACGCAGTATTTT. It encodes CATSGMDSRETDTQYF.

The CDR3 nucleotides are TGCGCCAGCAGCCAAGAGCAGGGGGCTAATGAAAAACTGTTTTTT. Translation: CASSQEQGANEKLFF. The chain is built from TRBV4-3 and TRBJ1-4; TRBD1 matches 7 bases. Germline V gives CDR1 LGHNA, CDR2 YSLEER. The CDR3 consists of 15 residues. Losses at the gene ends were 0 bases for V and 3 bases for J; bases not matched to a gene: 1.

The genes are TRBV20-1 and TRBJ1-2; D gene ambiguous. Germline CDR1 DFQATT, CDR2 SNEGSKA (reference sequence). Trimming removed 4 bases at V and 2 bases at J, with 17 bases between. This CDR3 region has 15 residues. The CDR3 spells CSATMQTEVNYGYTF. CDR3 nucleotides: TGCAGTGCTACAATGCAGACGGAAGTAAACTATGGCTACACCTTC.

This chain uses TRBV5-1 with TRBJ2-3, with no clear D. This CDR3 contains 14 residues. The germline CDR1 and CDR2 sequences are SGHRS and YFSETQ. The germline V and J ends were trimmed by 2 bases and 0 bases, with 7 bases remaining between them. This CDR3 reads CASSFPDSTDTQYF. The CDR3 DNA sequence: TGCGCCAGCAGCTTTCCAGACAGCACAGATACGCAGTATTTT.

The chain combines TRBV7-6 with TRBJ2-4; 8 nucleotides align to TRBD2. Germline CDR1 reads SGHVS; CDR2 reads FNYEAQ. This CDR3 has 17 amino acids. V shed 8 bases and J 8 bases; nucleotides not matched to a gene: 20. This chain's CDR3 is CASGPLAGGSSLDIQYF. The CDR3 nucleotides are TGTGCCAGCGGCCCTTTGGCGGGGGGCTCTTCGCTCGACATTCAGTACTTC.

The chain couples TRBV5-1 to TRBJ1-2; no firm D call. This CDR3 spans 15 amino acids. Germline assignment: CDR1 SGHRS and CDR2 YFSETQ. Trimming shortened V by 5 bases and J by 0 bases, and 14 bases separated the two germline ends. In DNA, the CDR3 is TGCGCCAGCAGGGGTAGTGCAGTTACTAACTATGGCTACACCTTC. It specifies CASRGSAVTNYGYTF.

The chain employs TRBV29-1 and TRBJ1-3; 8 positions agree with TRBD1. V lost 3 bases and J lost 0; bases outside the gene matches: 7. This CDR3 is 16 amino acids long. The V gene's germline CDR1 is SQVTM and CDR2 ANQGSEA. CDR3 sequence: CSVERTGGSSGNTIYF. The CDR3 nucleotides are TGCAGCGTTGAGAGAACAGGGGGGAGCTCTGGAAACACCATATATTTT.

This clonotype was recorded many times. The CDR3 reads CASSLGQGFYNSPLHF. The CDR3, as DNA: TGTGCCAGCAGCTTGGGACAGGGGTTCTATAATTCACCCCTCCACTTT. V and J are TRBV7-9 and TRBJ1-6; 10 bases match TRBD1. Germline values: CDR1 SEHNR, CDR2 FQNEAQ (reference sequence). The CDR3 runs 16 residues. V shed 3 bases and J 3 bases; nucleotides not matched to a gene: 2.

The gene calls are TRBV7-9 and TRBJ2-1; 8 bases agree with TRBD1. Trimming took 5 bases from V and 10 from J; bases not matched to a gene: 4. CDR1 is SEHNR, CDR2 FQNEAQ, per germline (reference sequence). CDR3 length: 12 residues. The CDR3 region has the DNA TGTGCCAGCAGCGCGACAGGGGACGAGCAGTTCTTC. It yields the protein CASSATGDEQFF.

This clonotype was found once. The rearrangement joins TRBV20-1 to TRBJ1-1; the D is unclear. The CDR3 is made up of 13 amino acids. V lost 3 bases, J lost 1 base, and 9 bases lay in between. From germline, CDR1 is DFQATT and CDR2 SNEGSKA (reference sequence). In nucleotides, the CDR3 is TGCAGTGCTAGGTCCTGGGGGAACACTGAAGCTTTCTTT. This sequence encodes CSARSWGNTEAFF.

The chain links TRBV4-2 to TRBJ2-1; TRBD2 aligns across 9 bases. Germline-derived CDR1 and CDR2 are LGHNA and YNFKEQ. V shed 2 bases, J shed 7 bases, and the junction held 9 bases outside the gene matches. This CDR3 contains 16 residues. In nucleotides, the CDR3 is TGTGCCAGCAGCCAAACCGGGACTAGCAAGCGGAATGAGCAGTTCTTC. This translates into CASSQTGTSKRNEQFF.

This clonotype has ten or more counts. This rearrangement joins TRBV29-1 to TRBJ2-2; TRBD2 matches 10 bases. The CDR3 sequence is 15 residues long. Germline assignment: CDR1 SQVTM and CDR2 ANQGSEA. The ends lost 2 bases at V and 1 base at J; junction bases unmatched: 1. This chain's CDR3 is CSVETSGVNTGELFF. CDR3 bases: TGCAGCGTTGAAACTAGCGGGGTGAACACCGGGGAGCTGTTTTTT.

The rearrangement joins TRBV5-1 to TRBJ2-1; 8 bases are a match to TRBD2. Germline values: CDR1 SGHRS, CDR2 YFSETQ. The CDR3 contains 16 residues. The trim removed 0 bases at V and 6 bases at J, leaving 8 bases unmatched. This chain's CDR3 is CASSLVGSGALNEQFF. The CDR3 region has the DNA TGCGCCAGCAGCTTGGTAGGTAGCGGGGCCCTCAATGAGCAGTTCTTC.

At least ten counts were recorded for this clonotype. The genes are TRBV4-1 and TRBJ2-7, with D maybe TRBD2 (5 bases). The CDR3 contains 15 residues. Germline values: CDR1 MGHRA, CDR2 YSYEKL. Between the trimmed V and J ends, which lost 1 base and 2 bases, there was a span of 12 bases. The CDR3: CASSQVPGLPYEQYF. The DNA for the CDR3 is TGCGCCAGCAGCCAAGTCCCGGGGTTACCCTACGAGCAGTACTTC.

Comments on this clonotype: One base away lies a much larger clone, so this may be a sequencing read error. The chain carries TRBV29-1 and TRBJ2-3; possibly TRBD1 or TRBD2 for D (5 bases each). Trimming removed 7 bases at V and 0 bases at J, with 29 bases between. CDR3 length: 19 amino acids. The germline V gene has CDR1 SQVTM and CDR2 ANQGSEA. The CDR3 DNA reads as TGCAGCGGCTGGATGGTGAGGGGCCGAAAAACTAGAAGCACAGATACGCAGTATTTT. It codes for CSGWMVRGRKTRSTDTQYF.

The chain employs TRBV29-1 and TRBJ2-5, with D tentatively TRBD2 (6 bases). The CDR3 covers 13 residues. The V gene lost 3 bases and the J gene lost 3 bases, with 11 bases spanning the gap. CDR1 and CDR2 from the germline V gene are SQVTM and ANQGSEA. The CDR3 here is CSVDAGTEETQYF. CDR3 nucleotides: TGCAGCGTTGATGCGGGGACCGAAGAGACCCAGTACTTC.

This clonotype has at least ten counts. V usage is TRBV12-3 or TRBV12-4 and J usage is TRBJ2-1, with TRBD1 matching over 7 bases. The CDR3 length is 11 residues. The V and J ends lost 6 bases and 9 bases, in that order; junction bases with no gene match: 2. The CDR3 region has the DNA TGTGCCAGCAGGACAGGGTCTGAGCAGTTCTTC. This sequence encodes CASRTGSEQFF.

Here the CDR3 DNA reads TGTGCCAGCAGCCACTCCCCACTAGCGGGGGTAAACTACGAGCAGTACTTC. It is translated as CASSHSPLAGVNYEQYF. The rearrangement links TRBV7-2 to TRBJ2-7; 11 bases map to TRBD2. The germline gives CDR1 SGHTA, CDR2 FQGNSA. The V segment lost 5 bases and the J segment 3 bases; nucleotides outside the gene matches: 12. CDR3 length: 17 amino acids.